This entry features one TCR beta chain sequence. Its antigen remains unidentified. Assay: immunoSEQ multiplex PCR; the TCRdb copy retains only in-frame clones and omits some. The repertoire holds 120,000 or so clones, with 85% to 95% as singletons. The data derive from a study of T cell responses to AZD1222 COVID-19 vaccine. Study findings and constraints: It was only after the peak T cell response that any repertoires were sampled. Spike-specific TCR breadth and depth both grew after two AZD1222 doses.

Germline trimming cut 2 bases from V and 6 bases from J; bases unmatched to any gene: 9. The CDR3 is made up of 16 amino acids. CDR1 and CDR2 (germline): MGHDK, SYGVNS. Sequences were derived from peripheral blood, sampled 28 days after the second AZD1222 dose. This TCR derives from an adult who received the AZD1222 COVID-19 vaccine. This sequence joins TRBV25-1 and TRBJ1-2; the match to TRBD1 covers 10 bases. CDR3 coding DNA: TGTGCCAGCAGTGAACCGGTTGGACAGGGGGGGGATGGCTACACCTTC. Protein product: CASSEPVGQGGDGYTF.